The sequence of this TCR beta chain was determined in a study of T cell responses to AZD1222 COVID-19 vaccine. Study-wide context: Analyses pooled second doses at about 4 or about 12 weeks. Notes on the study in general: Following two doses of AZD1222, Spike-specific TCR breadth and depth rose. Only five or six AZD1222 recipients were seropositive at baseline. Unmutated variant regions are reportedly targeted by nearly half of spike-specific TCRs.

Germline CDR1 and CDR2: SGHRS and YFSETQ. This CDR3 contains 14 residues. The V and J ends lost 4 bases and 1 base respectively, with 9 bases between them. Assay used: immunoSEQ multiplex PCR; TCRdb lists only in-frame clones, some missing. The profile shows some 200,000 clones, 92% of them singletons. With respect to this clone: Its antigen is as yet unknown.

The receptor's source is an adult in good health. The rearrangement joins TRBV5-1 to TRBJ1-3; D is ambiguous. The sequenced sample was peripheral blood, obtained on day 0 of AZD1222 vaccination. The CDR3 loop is CASSDLTSGNTIYF. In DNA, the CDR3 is TGCGCCAGCAGCGATCTCACGTCTGGAAACACCATATATTTT. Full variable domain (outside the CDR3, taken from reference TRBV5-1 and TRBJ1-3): KAGVTQTPRYLIKTRGQQVTLSCSPISGHRSVSWYQQTPGQGLQFLFEYFSETQRNKGNFPGRFSGRQFSNSRSEMNVSTLELGDSALYLCASSDLTSGNTIYFGEGSWLTVV.